This T cell receptor beta chain emerged from a study of blood T cell repertoires in COVID-19. Study at large: The origin of the acute and convalescent COVID-19 samples was the United States, Italy and Spain. From T cells, B-cell-depleted T cells, or PBMCs came the material, which was cDNA or gDNA.

The germline V gene encodes CDR1 SGHDN and CDR2 FVKESK. The CDR3 is 15 amino acids. The V gene lost 0 bases and the J gene lost 6 bases, with 14 bases spanning the gap. Some clones are missing from TCRdb's copy, which holds only in-frame ones; the method was immunoSEQ multiplex PCR. The table lists about 62,000 clones, around 86% of them singletons. The chain has TRBV14 and TRBJ1-2; no firm D call. Input material: peripheral blood. The clonotype comes from a man aged 70-80 years with acute or convalescent COVID-19. The CDR3: CASSQDVWNRDGYTF. CDR3 bases: TGTGCCAGCAGCCAAGACGTATGGAATCGGGATGGCTACACCTTC.